The 32 T cell receptor beta chains below all came from one sample that was sequenced in a study of blood T cell repertoires in COVID-19. TCRdb keeps only in-frame clones here, not all; method: immunoSEQ multiplex PCR. This table holds about 380,000 clones, 85% found once. The specimen sequenced was peripheral blood. The receptors here all came from a woman aged 18-35 years with acute or convalescent COVID-19.

CDR3 nucleotide sequence: TGTGCCAGCAACCTCGAGGGGGTGGGGTTCTCATCTACGGGGGAGACCCAGTACTTC. The encoded protein is CASNLEGVGFSSTGETQYF. This chain links TRBV5-5 with TRBJ2-5, with TRBD1 as a possible D gene (6 bases). Germline CDR1 and CDR2: SGHKS and YYEKEE (reference sequence). The CDR3 extends over 19 amino acids. The V and J ends lost 6 bases and 5 bases respectively, with 32 bases between them.

CDR3 residues: CASTEKAVNTEAFF. DNA for the CDR3: TGTGCCAGCACCGAGAAGGCGGTGAACACTGAAGCTTTCTTT. The chain recombines TRBV28 with TRBJ1-1; no clear D gene. Germline CDR1 reads MDHEN; CDR2 reads SYDVKM. The CDR3 length is 14 residues. The V gene lost 7 bases and the J gene lost 0 bases, with 12 bases spanning the gap.

The chain joins TRBV5-1 to TRBJ1-4; D unresolved. The DNA end favors TRBJ2-2, so the J call may be wrong. This CDR3 comprises 14 residues. The germline CDR1 and CDR2 sequences are SGHRS and YFSETQ. The CDR3 coding sequence is TGCGCCAGCAGCTTGCATACCCCATTTACGGAGCTGTTTTTT. Its protein product is CASSLHTPFTELFF.

The chain combines TRBV19 with TRBJ2-7; TRBD2 matches at 11 bases. There are 13 residues in the CDR3. The V segment lost 7 bases and the J segment 3 bases; nucleotides outside the gene matches: 2. Germline V lookup: CDR1 LNHDA, CDR2 SQIVND (reference sequence). The CDR3 DNA reads as TGTGCCAGTATAGGGACTAGCGGCTACGAGCAGTACTTC. Translating gives CASIGTSGYEQYF.

For the CDR3, the DNA is TGCGCCAGCAGCTTGGGGGGGACAGGCCAAGAGACCCAGTACTTC. Translation gives CASSLGGTGQETQYF. This chain uses TRBV5-1 with TRBJ2-5, with 8 bases aligning to TRBD1. Per the germline V gene, CDR1 is SGHRS and CDR2 is YFSETQ. This CDR3 has 15 residues. V dropped 0 bases and J dropped 1; count of bases not matched to a gene: 2. The whole variable domain, remainder taken from reference TRBV5-1 and TRBJ2-5, is KAGVTQTPRYLIKTRGQQVTLSCSPISGHRSVSWYQQTPGQGLQFLFEYFSETQRNKGNFPGRFSGRQFSNSRSEMNVSTLELGDSALYLCASSLGGTGQETQYFGPGTRLLVL.

The chain has TRBV4-1 and TRBJ1-2; weak D call: TRBD1 (5 bases). Germline-derived CDR1 and CDR2 are MGHRA and YSYEKL. Trimming pared 0 bases from V and 0 bases from J, leaving 5 bases between. This CDR3 is built from 14 residues. This CDR3 reads CASSQDRANYGYTF. DNA of the CDR3: TGCGCCAGCAGCCAAGACAGGGCTAACTATGGCTACACCTTC.

This rearrangement joins TRBV30 to TRBJ1-2; the match to TRBD1 covers 10 bases. The V segment lost 2 bases and the J segment 6 bases; nucleotides outside the gene matches: 3. This CDR3 region has 13 residues. Per the germline V gene, CDR1 is GTSNPN and CDR2 is SVGIG (reference sequence). In DNA, the CDR3 is TGTGCCTGGAGTCTCGGACAGGGGGATGGCTACACCTTC. It translates to CAWSLGQGDGYTF.

This clone showed up just once. The chain carries TRBV19 and TRBJ2-1, with TRBD1 matching 9 bases. CDR3 size: 15 residues. The germline CDR1 and CDR2 sequences are LNHDA and SQIVND (reference sequence). After removal of 6 bases from V and 7 bases from J, the junction contained 10 bases not matched to a gene. CDR3 DNA: TGTGCCAGTAGCTTACAGGGGGCTACACTAAATGAGCAGTTCTTC. Translation gives CASSLQGATLNEQFF.

V is TRBV11-1 and J is TRBJ1-3; the D gene is possibly TRBD1 (5 bases). Trimming took 5 bases from V and 4 from J, leaving 15 bases between them. The CDR3 has 15 residues. Germline CDR1 is SGHAT and CDR2 is FQDESV (reference sequence). The CDR3 DNA sequence: TGTGCCAGCAGCCCAACAGGTTCTGACGGAAACACCATATATTTT. Protein product: CASSPTGSDGNTIYF.

The rearrangement uses TRBV5-4 and TRBJ2-7, with TRBD1 matching over 8 bases. The CDR3 is 13 amino acids. J was trimmed by 4 bases and V by 5 bases; bases with no gene match: 5. The germline V gene has CDR1 SGHNT and CDR2 YYREEE (reference sequence). In nucleotides, the CDR3 is TGTGCCAGCAGAGACAGGGGCGAATACGAGCAGTACTTC. Translated: CASRDRGEYEQYF.

This clone was found a few times. The chain carries TRBV12-5 and TRBJ2-7, with TRBD2 matching 9 bases. The germline CDR1 and CDR2 sequences are LGHNT and FRNRAP. The CDR3 contains 18 residues. The trim removed 1 base at V and 6 bases at J, leaving 16 bases unmatched. The CDR3 region has the DNA TGTGCTAGTGGTTTGGCCACCGCTAGCGGGACTCAGACGGGCGAGCAGTACTTC. Translation: CASGLATASGTQTGEQYF. Drawing the rest from reference TRBV12-5 and TRBJ2-7, the complete variable domain is DARVTQTPRHKVTEMGQEVTMRCQPILGHNTVFWYRQTMMQGLELLAYFRNRAPLDDSGMPKDRFSAEMPDATLATLKIQPSEPRDSAVYFCASGLATASGTQTGEQYFGPGTRLTVT.

This clone has just one count. J is TRBJ2-3 and V is TRBV7-8, with 8 bases lining up with TRBD2. This CDR3 is 15 amino acids long. V trimming: 1 base; J trimming: 4 bases; junction bases outside the gene matches: 4. Germline values: CDR1 SGHVS, CDR2 FQNEAQ. The CDR3 sequence: CASSLVRGGPDTQYF. In DNA, the CDR3 is TGTGCCAGCAGCTTAGTCCGGGGGGGCCCAGATACGCAGTATTTT.

V is TRBV7-9 and J is TRBJ2-7; TRBD2 matches 8 bases. Trimming took 0 bases from V and 2 from J; bases not matched to a gene: 9. CDR1 and CDR2 (germline): SEHNR, FQNEAQ (reference sequence). The CDR3 runs to 17 residues. CDR3 residues: CASSLASGLAGAYEQYF. DNA of the CDR3: TGTGCCAGCAGCTTAGCCTCAGGACTAGCCGGCGCCTACGAGCAGTACTTC.

V usage is TRBV6-5 and J usage is TRBJ1-1; D not certain. This CDR3 contains 12 residues. Trimming left V 8 bases short and J 1 base short, with 8 bases between. The germline gives CDR1 MNHEY, CDR2 SVGAGI. CDR3 loop: CASGSRNTEAFF. CDR3 bases: TGTGCCAGCGGTTCCAGGAACACTGAAGCTTTCTTT.

The rearrangement joins TRBV21-1 to TRBJ1-4; TRBD1, the table's D call, was not compared with the DNA. TRBV21-1 counts as a pseudogene. This CDR3 comprises 17 residues. CDR3 nucleotide sequence: TGTGCCAGCAGCAAAAAGGTTATCGAGACAGGGATTGAAAAACTGCTTTTT. The encoded protein is CASSKKVIETGIEKLLF.

The chain combines TRBV12-3 or TRBV12-4 with TRBJ2-6; D might be TRBD1 (5 bases). The ends were cut back, 11 bases at V and 1 base at J, with 9 bases in the middle. The length of the CDR3 is 13 residues. The CDR3 protein is CAGRQSGANVLTF. The CDR3 DNA reads TGTGCCGGCCGACAGTCTGGGGCCAACGTCCTGACTTTC.

This clone was recorded only once. V and J are TRBV28 and TRBJ2-3; no reliable D call. This CDR3 has 12 amino acids. CDR1 and CDR2 (germline): MDHEN, SYDVKM. Trimming took 3 bases from V and 6 from J, leaving 7 bases between them. The CDR3: CASSFSGDTQYF. As DNA, the CDR3 is TGTGCCAGCAGTTTTTCGGGTGATACGCAGTATTTT.

The CDR3 region has the DNA TGTGCCACCAGTGATACGAAGGGGGCTGTGGAGACCCAGTACTTC. It specifies CATSDTKGAVETQYF. The rearrangement joins TRBV24-1 to TRBJ2-5, with 7 bases matching TRBD1. This CDR3 region has 15 residues. Trimming removed 3 bases from V and 5 bases from J; junction bases left unmatched: 8. Germline V gives CDR1 KGHDR, CDR2 SFDVKD.

This clone was detected only once. V usage is TRBV5-6 and J usage is TRBJ1-1; D perhaps matches TRBD1 (6 bases). Germline CDR1 reads SGHDT; CDR2 reads YYEEEE. Trimming cost V 4 bases and J 2 bases, with 21 bases left between them. The CDR3 has 17 amino acids. CDR3: CASSTIKQGVGNTEAFF. The DNA for the CDR3 is TGTGCCAGCAGCACAATTAAACAGGGAGTCGGAAACACTGAAGCTTTCTTT.

This clone came up a few times. The CDR3 sequence: CASSLRAGGEKLFF. The CDR3 region has the DNA TGTGCCAGCAGCTTAAGGGCGGGAGGTGAAAAACTGTTTTTT. The chain has TRBV7-6 and TRBJ1-4; the D is unclear. Trimming cost V 2 bases and J 7 bases, with 11 bases left between them. Per germline, CDR1 SGHVS and CDR2 FNYEAQ. The CDR3 totals 14 residues.

The V and J genes are TRBV7-3 and TRBJ2-3; 10 nucleotides align to TRBD2. The CDR3 contains 15 residues. V shed 5 bases and J 5 bases; nucleotides not matched to a gene: 7. Germline CDR1 and CDR2: SGHTA and FQGTGA. This chain's CDR3 is CASSPGLAKLDTQYF. As DNA, the CDR3 is TGTGCCAGCAGCCCGGGACTAGCGAAGTTAGATACGCAGTATTTT.

The genes are TRBV23-1 and TRBJ1-2, with 8 bases matching TRBD1. TRBV23-1 is known as an ORF, though its function is uncertain. J gave up 3 bases and V 3 bases, and 9 bases lay outside the gene matches. The length of the CDR3 is 16 residues. The CDR3, as DNA: TGCGCCAGCAGTCACCCGTTGACAGGGGCCCACTATGGCTACACCTTC. It specifies CASSHPLTGAHYGYTF.

CDR3 amino acids: CASSPDGREYQPQHF. CDR3 DNA: TGTGCCAGTAGCCCCGACGGCAGGGAATACCAGCCCCAGCATTTT. The chain employs TRBV19 and TRBJ1-5; D might be TRBD1 (5 bases). Per the germline V gene, CDR1 is LNHDA and CDR2 is SQIVND (reference sequence). Trimming took off 6 bases at V and 7 bases at J, with 19 bases between the two ends. This CDR3 has 15 amino acids. The variable domain in full, with the rest retrieved from reference TRBV19 and TRBJ1-5, is DGGITQSPKYLFRKEGQNVTLSCEQNLNHDAMYWYRQDPGQGLRLIYYSQIVNDFQKGDIAEGYSVSREKKESFPLTVTSAQKNPTAFYLCASSPDGREYQPQHFGDGTRLSIL.

The gene calls are TRBV5-1 and TRBJ1-1, with 8 bases lining up with TRBD1. CDR1 and CDR2 (germline): SGHRS, YFSETQ. V shed 4 bases and J 1 base; nucleotides not matched to a gene: 6. This CDR3 comprises 15 residues. This chain's CDR3 is CASSPIQGANTEAFF. The CDR3 region has the DNA TGCGCCAGCAGCCCCATCCAGGGGGCGAACACTGAAGCTTTCTTT.

The chain couples TRBV27 to TRBJ1-4; D is unclear. Trimming removed 4 bases at V and 0 bases at J, with 3 bases between. Germline V CDR1 and CDR2: MNHEY, SMNVEV (reference sequence). The CDR3 sequence is 13 residues long. The CDR3 region is CASSSATNEKLFF. The CDR3 nucleotides are TGTGCCAGCAGTTCCGCAACTAATGAAAAACTGTTTTTT.

This sequence joins TRBV7-9 and TRBJ1-5; 11 bases fit TRBD1. The CDR3 has 19 residues. Trimming removed 4 bases from V and 5 bases from J; junction bases left unmatched: 16. Germline-derived CDR1 and CDR2 are SEHNR and FQNEAQ (reference sequence). CDR3: CASSSILGGQGVNDQPQHF. In DNA, the CDR3 is TGTGCCAGCAGCTCCATACTGGGGGGACAGGGGGTGAATGATCAGCCCCAGCATTTT.

This clone was recorded only once. This sequence joins TRBV9 and TRBJ1-1; possible D gene TRBD1, 6 bases. Germline CDR1 reads SGDLS; CDR2 reads YYNGEE. The CDR3 length is 14 residues. V lost 3 bases, J lost 7 bases, and 16 bases lay in between. The CDR3, as DNA: TGTGCCAGCAGCGCCTTGACAGGTGGGGGTGAAGCTTTCTTT. This translates into CASSALTGGGEAFF.

The rearrangement links TRBV28 to TRBJ2-7, with 8 bases lining up with TRBD1. V was pared by 3 bases and J by 2 bases, with 3 bases of the junction left unmatched. The CDR3 runs 14 residues. Germline V gene lookup returns CDR1 MDHEN and CDR2 SYDVKM. The CDR3: CASSLDRAPYEQYF. DNA for the CDR3: TGTGCCAGCAGTTTGGACAGGGCGCCCTACGAGCAGTACTTC.

CDR3 nucleotides: TGTGCCAGCAGCACCCCGTGGGACAGGGGATTTGGAGAAAAACTGTTTTTT. Protein product: CASSTPWDRGFGEKLFF. This rearrangement joins TRBV5-6 to TRBJ1-4, with 10 bases aligning to TRBD1. After removal of 4 bases from V and 8 bases from J, the junction contained 14 bases not matched to a gene. This CDR3 spans 17 amino acids. Germline V gene sequence: CDR1 SGHDT, CDR2 YYEEEE.

The V and J genes are TRBV28 and TRBJ2-1, with 12 bases matching TRBD2. The CDR3 totals 17 residues. The germline gives CDR1 MDHEN, CDR2 SYDVKM. The ends lost 7 bases at V and 4 bases at J; junction bases unmatched: 11. Here the CDR3 DNA reads TGTGCCAGCACAACTTCGGGACTAGCGGGCGTATACAATGAGCAGTTCTTC. This gives the protein CASTTSGLAGVYNEQFF.

This rearrangement joins TRBV19 to TRBJ1-1; 7 bases match TRBD1. CDR3 length: 14 amino acids. The V gene end was trimmed by 5 bases and the J gene end by 5 bases; junction bases not matched to a gene: 8. CDR1 is LNHDA and CDR2 is SQIVND in the germline V gene (reference sequence). CDR3 sequence reads: CASSGRQGRTEAFF. As DNA, the CDR3 is TGTGCCAGTAGTGGCAGACAGGGAAGGACTGAAGCTTTCTTT.

The gene calls are TRBV5-8 and TRBJ2-1; 7 nucleotides match TRBD1. Germline lookup yields CDR1 SGHTS and CDR2 YDEGEE. V gave up 4 bases and J gave up 8 bases; unmatched junction bases: 12. There are 15 residues in the CDR3. Here the CDR3 reads CASSRPQGIGDEQFF. The DNA for the CDR3 is TGTGCCAGCAGCCGGCCACAGGGGATCGGAGATGAGCAGTTCTTC.